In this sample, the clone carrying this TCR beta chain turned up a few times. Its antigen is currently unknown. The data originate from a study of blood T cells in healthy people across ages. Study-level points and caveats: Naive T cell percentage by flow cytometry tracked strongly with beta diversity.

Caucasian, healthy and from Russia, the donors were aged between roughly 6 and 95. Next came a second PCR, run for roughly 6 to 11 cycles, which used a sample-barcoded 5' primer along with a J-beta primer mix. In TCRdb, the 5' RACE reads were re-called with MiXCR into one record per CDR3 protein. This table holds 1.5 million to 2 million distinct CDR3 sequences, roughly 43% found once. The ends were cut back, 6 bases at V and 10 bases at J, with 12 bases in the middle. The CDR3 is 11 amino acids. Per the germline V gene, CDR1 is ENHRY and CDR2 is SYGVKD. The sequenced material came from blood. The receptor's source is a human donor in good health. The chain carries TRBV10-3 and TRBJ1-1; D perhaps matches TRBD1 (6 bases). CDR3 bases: TGTGCCATCAGAGTACAGGGAGTAGCTTTCTTT. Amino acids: CAIRVQGVAFF.